These 21 T cell receptor beta chains came from one sample sequenced in a study of cytomegalovirus exposure and HLA in healthy donors. In the PCR, 60 Vbeta and 13 Jbeta primers were used. Assay: immunoSEQ multiplex PCR; the TCRdb copy retains only in-frame clones and omits some. The sample shows 95,000 to 150,000 clones, around 69% of them seen only once. Material: PBMCs. Every receptor here comes from a woman aged 35 to 49 in good health and CMV-seropositive.

This chain connects TRBV28 to TRBJ2-5; TRBD1 aligns across 10 bases. The CDR3 sequence is 13 residues long. CDR1 is MDHEN, CDR2 SYDVKM, per germline. The V and J ends lost 5 bases and 5 bases, in that order; junction bases with no gene match: 2. As DNA, the CDR3 is TGTGCCAGCAGTAGGACAGGGGGTGAGACCCAGTACTTC. It specifies CASSRTGGETQYF.

The chain couples TRBV28 to TRBJ2-7; 10 nucleotides agree with TRBD2. The CDR3 covers 15 residues. Per germline, CDR1 MDHEN and CDR2 SYDVKM. Germline trimming cut 6 bases from V and 3 bases from J; bases unmatched to any gene: 8. CDR3 sequence reads: CASRAGLAMDYEQYF. CDR3 nucleotides: TGTGCCAGCAGGGCGGGACTAGCGATGGACTACGAGCAGTACTTC.

This chain uses TRBV6-5 with TRBJ2-2, with a weak D call TRBD2 (5 bases). Per the germline V gene, CDR1 is MNHEY and CDR2 is SVGAGI. The V and J ends lost 4 bases and 1 base respectively, with 10 bases between them. The CDR3 consists of 15 residues. This CDR3 is CASSLGGLNTGELFF. DNA of the CDR3: TGTGCCAGCAGTTTGGGCGGGCTGAACACCGGGGAGCTGTTTTTT.

This clone was seen a handful of times. The V and J genes are TRBV7-6 and TRBJ2-7, with 7 bases matching TRBD1. The CDR3 runs 14 residues. CDR1 and CDR2 (germline): SGHVS, FNYEAQ. With V trimmed by 5 bases and J by 3 bases, 7 bases remained unmatched. CDR3 DNA sequence: TGTGCCAGCAGCCCGAAGACAGGGAACTACGAGCAGTACTTC. This encodes CASSPKTGNYEQYF.

This clone was counted once. This chain joins TRBV7-8 and TRBJ1-2; D ambiguous. Trimming pared 0 bases from V and 6 bases from J, leaving 17 bases between. CDR3 length equals 16 residues. Germline V gives CDR1 SGHVS, CDR2 FQNEAQ. CDR3 in amino acids: CASSLAQYAGVDGYTF. The CDR3 coding sequence is TGTGCCAGCAGCTTAGCCCAGTACGCCGGGGTTGATGGCTACACCTTC. Drawing the rest from reference TRBV7-8 and TRBJ1-2, the complete variable domain is GAGVSQSPRYKVAKRGQDVALRCDPISGHVSLFWYQQALGQGPEFLTYFQNEAQLDKSGLPSDRFFAERPEGSVSTLKIQRTQQEDSAVYLCASSLAQYAGVDGYTFGSGTRLTVV.

The table lists this clone with a few counts. This CDR3 is CASSGQDYEQYF. In DNA form, the CDR3 reads TGTGCCAGCTCTGGACAGGACTACGAGCAGTACTTC. The chain has TRBV18 and TRBJ2-7; TRBD1 matches 7 bases. V was pared by 6 bases and J by 3 bases, with 2 bases of the junction left unmatched. The germline CDR1 and CDR2 sequences are KGHSH and LQKENI. CDR3 length: 12 residues. Together with reference TRBV18 and TRBJ2-7, the CDR3 gives the full variable domain: NAGVMQNPRHLVRRRGQEARLRCSPMKGHSHVYWYRQLPEEGLKFMVYLQKENIIDESGMPKERFSAEFPKEGPSILRIQQVVRGDSAAYFCASSGQDYEQYFGPGTRLTVT.

As for this clone: Different DNA sequences within this sample yield the same CDR3. The chain carries TRBV28 and TRBJ1-2; D is unresolved. This CDR3 is 13 amino acids long. Between the trimmed V and J ends, which lost 3 bases and 4 bases, there was a span of 9 bases. Germline CDR1 is MDHEN and CDR2 is SYDVKM. The CDR3: CASSLSGVYGYTF. CDR3 DNA sequence: TGTGCCAGCAGTTTGTCCGGGGTCTATGGCTACACCTTC.

This clone has a single count. The rearrangement links TRBV5-6 to TRBJ2-7; 9 positions agree with TRBD1. The V gene end was trimmed by 4 bases and the J gene end by 2 bases; junction bases not matched to a gene: 10. This CDR3 contains 16 residues. Germline lookup yields CDR1 SGHDT and CDR2 YYEEEE. The CDR3 DNA is TGTGCCAGCAGCCCGATCCCGGGACAGGGCCCCTACGAGCAGTACTTC. It is translated as CASSPIPGQGPYEQYF.

This clone was detected only once. The chain has TRBV4-1 and TRBJ2-7; the match to TRBD1 covers 8 bases. Losses at the gene ends were 1 base for V and 6 bases for J; bases not matched to a gene: 2. Germline V gene lookup returns CDR1 MGHRA and CDR2 YSYEKL. This CDR3 has 13 residues. CDR3 in DNA: TGCGCCAGCAGCCAAGGACAGGGGCCCGAGCAGTACTTC. The encoded protein is CASSQGQGPEQYF.

This clone appeared a single time. The chain combines TRBV11-3 with TRBJ2-3; D uncertain. CDR3 length equals 13 residues. Germline V CDR1 and CDR2: SGHNT, YENEEA. V lost 2 bases and J lost 4, with 7 bases in between. In nucleotides, the CDR3 is TGTGCCAGCAGCTTACTAGAGCCAGATACGCAGTATTTT. Translating gives CASSLLEPDTQYF.

This clone was recorded a few times. The V call is TRBV27, the J call TRBJ1-6, with 8 positions matching TRBD1. Germline CDR1 reads MNHEY; CDR2 reads SMNVEV (reference sequence). The CDR3 is made up of 15 amino acids. Trimming took 0 bases from V and 5 from J; bases not matched to a gene: 0. The DNA of the CDR3 is TGTGCCAGCAGTTTATCGGGACAGGATAATTCACCCCTCCACTTT. Encoded protein: CASSLSGQDNSPLHF.

The V gene is TRBV5-8, the J gene TRBJ1-1; the D gene is possibly TRBD1 (5 bases). The germline V gene has CDR1 SGHTS and CDR2 YDEGEE. This CDR3 spans 14 amino acids. The V and J ends lost 4 bases and 12 bases respectively, with 22 bases between them. CDR3 DNA: TGTGCCAGCAGCCTGGCGTCAGGGAGGCAGAGGACTTTCTTT. This sequence encodes CASSLASGRQRTFF.

V and J are TRBV5-1 and TRBJ1-2; 10 bases fit TRBD1. The CDR3 is 15 amino acids. J lost 7 bases, V lost 4 bases, and 10 bases had no gene match. In germline, CDR1 is SGHRS, CDR2 YFSETQ. The CDR3, as DNA: TGCGCCAGCAGCGTGACAGGGGGCGCGGAGGTTGGCTACACCTTC. Residues: CASSVTGGAEVGYTF.

The chain joins TRBV5-8 to TRBJ1-6; D is uncertain. V was trimmed by 0 bases and J by 4 bases, leaving 8 bases between them. Germline V gene sequence: CDR1 SGHTS, CDR2 YDEGEE. The CDR3 sequence is 15 residues long. The CDR3 bases are TGTGCCAGCAGCTTGGCCGGGTCTTATAATTCACCCCTCCACTTT. This translates into CASSLAGSYNSPLHF.

The chain recombines TRBV9 with TRBJ2-5; perhaps TRBD1 as D (5 bases). Deletions cut 0 bases from V and 1 base from J, with 7 bases between. Germline CDR1 and CDR2: SGDLS and YYNGEE. CDR3 length equals 14 residues. The CDR3 nucleotides read TGTGCCAGCAGCGTAGGGCAGGGCCAAGAGACCCAGTACTTC. Its translation: CASSVGQGQETQYF. The complete variable domain, with remaining parts taken from reference TRBV9 and TRBJ2-5, reads DSGVTQTPKHLITATGQRVTLRCSPRSGDLSVYWYQQSLDQGLQFLIQYYNGEERAKGNILERFSAQQFPDLHSELNLSSLELGDSALYFCASSVGQGQETQYFGPGTRLLVL.

The chain couples TRBV5-1 to TRBJ1-1, with TRBD1 matching over 7 bases. The CDR3 is made up of 14 amino acids. The J segment lost 5 bases and the V segment lost 4 bases, leaving 8 bases of the junction unmatched. From germline, CDR1 is SGHRS and CDR2 YFSETQ. CDR3 in DNA: TGCGCCAGCAGCCTAAACAGGGGTAGGACTGAAGCTTTCTTT. Its translation: CASSLNRGRTEAFF.

The rearrangement links TRBV5-1 to TRBJ2-1; 9 bases agree with TRBD2. With V trimmed by 2 bases and J by 2 bases, 2 bases remained unmatched. The CDR3 is 15 residues long. In germline, CDR1 is SGHRS, CDR2 YFSETQ. The CDR3 spells CASSFSSGTYNEQFF. The CDR3 DNA reads as TGCGCCAGCAGCTTTTCTAGCGGGACCTACAATGAGCAGTTCTTC.

The CDR3 sequence: CASSPETSGLLSSYNEQFF. The CDR3 region has the DNA TGTGCCAGCAGCCCCGAGACTAGCGGACTTCTCAGCTCCTACAATGAGCAGTTCTTC. The chain is built from TRBV7-9 and TRBJ2-1, with TRBD2 matching over 9 bases. J lost 0 bases, V lost 5 bases, and 14 bases had no gene match. Germline CDR1 SEHNR, CDR2 FQNEAQ (reference sequence). The CDR3 spans 19 residues.

The chain recombines TRBV10-1 with TRBJ1-4; D call uncertain. The V gene's germline CDR1 is WNHNN and CDR2 SYGVQD (reference sequence). V lost 8 bases to trimming and J lost 7 bases, with 17 bases between them. The CDR3 is made up of 14 amino acids. CDR3 region: CASSPGVEGEKLFF. The CDR3 nucleotides read TGCGCCAGCTCTCCGGGAGTCGAGGGTGAAAAACTGTTTTTT.

V and J are TRBV28 and TRBJ2-1; D is perhaps TRBD2 (5 bases). V was trimmed by 8 bases and J by 7 bases, leaving 18 bases between them. CDR1 and CDR2 (germline): MDHEN, SYDVKM. The CDR3 has 14 amino acids. In DNA, the CDR3 is TGTGCCAGCGGTGTACCCGAGGGCATTAATGAGCAGTTCTTC. It encodes CASGVPEGINEQFF.

CDR3 nucleotide sequence: TGTGCTAGTGGTTTGACCCGATTAACCGGGACAGGAGACACCGGGGAGCTGTTTTTT. Amino acid sequence: CASGLTRLTGTGDTGELFF. This chain uses TRBV12-5 with TRBJ2-2, with 8 positions matching TRBD1. The germline V gene has CDR1 LGHNT and CDR2 FRNRAP. V shed 2 bases and J 3 bases; nucleotides not matched to a gene: 14. This CDR3 has 19 amino acids.